One and the same sample provided the 18 T cell receptor beta chains below, sequenced in a study of Ad26.COV2.S vaccination and SARS-CoV-2 variants. Only in-frame clones appear in the TCRdb table, and some are missing; sequencing was by immunoSEQ multiplex PCR. The sample lists about 350,000 clones, roughly 94% occurring once. Sequencing used peripheral blood, obtained after recovery from COVID-19. The receptors were gathered from a human donor who had recovered from COVID-19.

The chain couples TRBV6-5 to TRBJ1-1; no firm D call. The germline CDR1 and CDR2 sequences are MNHEY and SVGAGI. V was pared by 7 bases and J by 1 base, with 16 bases between. The length of the CDR3 is 15 residues. CDR3 DNA: TGTGCCAGCAACCTTTCCCCGGGTGGGAACACTGAAGCTTTCTTT. It specifies CASNLSPGGNTEAFF.

The chain carries TRBV6-5 and TRBJ1-2, with 7 bases lining up with TRBD1. With 4 bases clipped from V and 8 bases from J, the junction kept 13 bases outside the gene matches. Germline CDR1 and CDR2: MNHEY and SVGAGI. This CDR3 contains 15 residues. The CDR3 here is CASSSRTGSGWGYTF. Written as DNA, the CDR3 is TGTGCCAGCAGTTCCCGGACAGGTTCTGGATGGGGCTACACCTTC.

About this clone: The identical CDR3 is also encoded by other nucleotide sequences in the sample. The CDR3 DNA is TGTGCCAGCTCACCTGGGGGGAACACTGAAGCTTTCTTT. Its protein product is CASSPGGNTEAFF. V usage is TRBV18 and J usage is TRBJ1-1, with TRBD1 as a possible D gene (5 bases). Germline-derived CDR1 and CDR2 are KGHSH and LQKENI. V shed 3 bases and J shed 1 base, with 6 bases lying between them. The CDR3 sequence is 13 residues long.

The chain combines TRBV6-4 with TRBJ1-2, with TRBD1 matching over 7 bases. The J segment lost 3 bases and the V segment lost 0 bases, leaving 10 bases of the junction unmatched. CDR1 is MRHNA and CDR2 is SNTAGT in the germline V gene. The CDR3 extends over 17 amino acids. The chain's CDR3 is CASSDSQTGRADYGYTF. The CDR3 bases are TGTGCCAGCAGTGACTCACAGACAGGGCGGGCAGACTATGGCTACACCTTC.

The DNA of the CDR3 is TGTGCCAGCAGCCTTTACGGCCCTTACAATGAGCAGTTCTTC. Residues: CASSLYGPYNEQFF. The chain carries TRBV3-1 (or the pseudogene TRBV3-2) and TRBJ2-1, with no clear D. CDR3 size: 14 residues. Germline CDR1 and CDR2: LGHDT and YNNKEL (reference sequence). Trimming shortened V by 4 bases and J by 4 bases, and 11 bases separated the two germline ends.

V gene TRBV7-3 combines with J gene TRBJ1-2; weak D call: TRBD1 (6 bases). V dropped 8 bases and J dropped 10 bases, with 17 bases sitting between them. The CDR3 sequence is 12 residues long. Germline V gene data show CDR1 as SGHTA and CDR2 as FQGTGA. The CDR3 region is CASQTGTDDYTF. The CDR3 nucleotides are TGTGCCAGCCAAACAGGGACCGATGACTACACCTTC.

This chain joins TRBV6-5 and TRBJ1-2; 7 bases align to TRBD1. The CDR3 spans 11 residues. The J segment lost 6 bases and the V segment lost 6 bases, leaving 1 base of the junction unmatched. The germline CDR1 and CDR2 sequences are MNHEY and SVGAGI. CDR3 nucleotides: TGTGCCAGCAGCACAGGGGATGGCTACACCTTC. Encoded protein: CASSTGDGYTF.

This clone was observed a single time. The chain uses TRBV4-3 and TRBJ2-7; D call uncertain. There are 15 residues in the CDR3. V was shortened by 0 bases and J by 0 bases, with 9 bases between the two germline ends. Germline V gene lookup returns CDR1 LGHNA and CDR2 YSLEER. The CDR3: CASSQDESDSYEQYF. DNA for the CDR3: TGCGCCAGCAGCCAAGATGAGTCCGACTCCTACGAGCAGTACTTC.

A few counts support this clone. CDR3 region: CASSPKGEQYF. As DNA, the CDR3 is TGTGCCAGCAGCCCCAAGGGGGAGCAGTACTTC. This rearrangement joins TRBV7-8 to TRBJ2-7; perhaps TRBD1 as D (5 bases). Germline V gene lookup returns CDR1 SGHVS and CDR2 FQNEAQ. Trimming removed 5 bases from V and 7 bases from J, with 9 bases in between. CDR3 length: 11 amino acids.

The rearrangement uses TRBV29-1 and TRBJ2-2; 10 bases are a match to TRBD1. The CDR3 has 15 residues. V dropped 4 bases and J dropped 5; count of bases not matched to a gene: 7. Germline V CDR1 and CDR2: SQVTM, ANQGSEA. CDR3 sequence reads: CSVVLRDRGTGELFF. CDR3 sequence (DNA): TGCAGCGTTGTATTAAGGGACAGGGGTACCGGGGAGCTGTTTTTT.

The CDR3 loop reads CASSRDRGLGNEQFF. The CDR3 nucleotides read TGTGCCAGCTCACGGGACAGGGGTCTTGGTAATGAGCAGTTCTTC. The chain is built from TRBV18 and TRBJ2-1, with TRBD1 identical over 10 bases. V lost 4 bases to trimming and J lost 7 bases; unmatched junction nucleotides: 7. This CDR3 region has 15 residues. The V gene's germline CDR1 is KGHSH and CDR2 LQKENI.

V gene TRBV13 combines with J gene TRBJ1-4; D is ambiguous. The CDR3 spans 13 residues. The V gene's germline CDR1 is PRHDT and CDR2 FYEKMQ (reference sequence). V was cut by 4 bases and J by 8 bases, with 11 bases left in between. CDR3 bases: TGTGCCAGCAGCTCACCGGCCGGGGAAAAACTGTTTTTT. Amino acids: CASSSPAGEKLFF.

The V gene is TRBV9, the J gene TRBJ1-2, with TRBD1 matching 7 bases. The CDR3 consists of 14 residues. V trimming: 4 bases; J trimming: 4 bases; junction bases outside the gene matches: 7. CDR1 and CDR2 from the germline V gene are SGDLS and YYNGEE. Here the CDR3 reads CASSRGGGPYGYTF. CDR3 in DNA: TGTGCCAGCAGCCGAGGGGGCGGCCCCTATGGCTACACCTTC.

The rearrangement uses TRBV7-9 and TRBJ1-2, with 12 bases identical to TRBD1. This CDR3 contains 15 residues. Looked up from germline, CDR1 is SEHNR and CDR2 is FQNEAQ (reference sequence). Trimming cost V 5 bases and J 6 bases; bases outside gene matches: 7. The CDR3 spells CASSATGTGGDGYTF. The CDR3 region has the DNA TGTGCCAGCAGCGCTACCGGGACAGGGGGCGATGGCTACACCTTC.

The CDR3 region is CASSFTGGLAAYNEQFF. The CDR3 DNA sequence: TGCGCCAGCAGCTTTACGGGGGGACTAGCGGCCTACAATGAGCAGTTCTTC. The gene calls are TRBV5-1 and TRBJ2-1; 11 bases fit TRBD2. CDR1 is SGHRS, CDR2 YFSETQ, per germline. With 2 bases clipped from V and 2 bases from J, the junction kept 6 bases outside the gene matches. The CDR3 has 17 residues.

V gene TRBV20-1 combines with J gene TRBJ1-2; TRBD1 agrees at 7 bases. The CDR3 extends over 11 amino acids. CDR1 and CDR2 from the germline V gene are DFQATT and SNEGSKA (reference sequence). Trimming took 5 bases from V and 8 from J; bases not matched to a gene: 5. As DNA, the CDR3 is TGCAGTGCTTCTACAGGGGTAGGCTACACCTTC. Protein product: CSASTGVGYTF.

The V gene is TRBV7-9, the J gene TRBJ2-1; D ambiguous. The CDR3 has 16 residues. The germline V gene encodes CDR1 SEHNR and CDR2 FQNEAQ (reference sequence). V gave up 2 bases and J gave up 5 bases, with 16 bases separating them. CDR3 nucleotides: TGTGCCAGCAGCTTAAAAGGTGGGCGGATAGACAATGAGCAGTTCTTC. Amino acid sequence: CASSLKGGRIDNEQFF.

For this clone: The CDR3 does not close with the conserved phenylalanine or tryptophan, likely indicating a read error. The DNA is left out, because the CDR3 cannot be placed on it with certainty; the CDR3 is given as TCRdb lists it. The CDR3 spells CASSLYGDL. The chain links TRBV12-3 or TRBV12-4 to TRBJ1-2. Both ends counted, the CDR3 spans 9 residues.